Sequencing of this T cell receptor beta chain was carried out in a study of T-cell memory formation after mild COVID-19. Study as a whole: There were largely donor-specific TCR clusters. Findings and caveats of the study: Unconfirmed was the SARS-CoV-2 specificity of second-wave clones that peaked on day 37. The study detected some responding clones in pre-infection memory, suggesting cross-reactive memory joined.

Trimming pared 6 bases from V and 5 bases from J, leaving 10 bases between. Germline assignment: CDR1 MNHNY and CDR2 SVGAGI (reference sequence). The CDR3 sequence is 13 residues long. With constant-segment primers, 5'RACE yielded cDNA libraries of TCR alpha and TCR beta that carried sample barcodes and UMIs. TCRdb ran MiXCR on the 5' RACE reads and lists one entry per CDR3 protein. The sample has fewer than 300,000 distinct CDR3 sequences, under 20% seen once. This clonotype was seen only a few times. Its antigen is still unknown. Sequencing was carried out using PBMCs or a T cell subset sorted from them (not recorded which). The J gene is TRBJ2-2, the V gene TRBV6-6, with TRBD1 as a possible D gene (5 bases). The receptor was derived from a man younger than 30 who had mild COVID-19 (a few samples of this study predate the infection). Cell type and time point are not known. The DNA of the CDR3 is TGTGCCAGCAGCCAAGGGGTTACCGGGGAGCTGTTTTTT. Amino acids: CASSQGVTGELFF.